Below, 23 T cell receptor beta chains from the same sample are listed, as sequenced in a study of identical twins. TCRdb ran MiXCR on the 5' RACE reads and lists one entry per CDR3 protein. The profile shows some 300,000 distinct CDR3 sequences, about 12% of them singletons. The sample also formed part of further work on yellow fever vaccine responses in identical twins.

Sample: CD8+ T cells sorted from blood. The origin of the receptors is a woman aged 18-30 years in good health.

The chain couples TRBV12-3 or TRBV12-4 to TRBJ2-1; the match to TRBD2 covers 11 bases. V trimming: 7 bases; J trimming: 3 bases; junction bases outside the gene matches: 8. The length of the CDR3 is 16 residues. CDR3 in amino acids: CASTSTGTSGYNEQFF. In nucleotides, the CDR3 is TGTGCCAGCACCTCGACCGGGACTAGCGGCTACAATGAGCAGTTCTTC.

This clonotype was seen a handful of times. The chain combines TRBV5-5 with TRBJ1-1, with D uncertain. V was cut by 4 bases and J by 1 base, with 8 bases left in between. CDR1 is SGHKS, CDR2 YYEKEE, per germline (reference sequence). This CDR3 contains 13 residues. This chain's CDR3 is CASSQASNTEAFF. Here the CDR3 DNA reads TGTGCCAGCAGCCAGGCGTCGAACACTGAAGCTTTCTTT. The full variable domain, completed using reference TRBV5-5 and TRBJ1-1, is DAGVTQSPTHLIKTRGQQVTLRCSPISGHKSVSWYQQVLGQGPQFIFQYYEKEERGRGNFPDRFSARQFPNYSSELNVNALLLGDSALYLCASSQASNTEAFFGQGTRLTVV.

V and J are TRBV29-1 and TRBJ2-7, with 8 bases matching TRBD1. The V gene end was trimmed by 4 bases and the J gene end by 4 bases; junction bases not matched to a gene: 6. This CDR3 spans 13 amino acids. The germline V gene has CDR1 SQVTM and CDR2 ANQGSEA. CDR3 region: CSVGPGTGYEQYF. The DNA of the CDR3 is TGCAGCGTTGGCCCCGGGACAGGTTACGAGCAGTACTTC.

V gene TRBV7-8 combines with J gene TRBJ2-3; D gene unclear. Germline V lookup: CDR1 SGHVS, CDR2 FQNEAQ. The CDR3 has 16 residues. Trimming removed 6 bases from V and 3 bases from J, with 19 bases in between. In DNA form, the CDR3 reads TGTGCCAGCAGAATTCAACCCCCTCCTGGGACAGATACGCAGTATTTT. It specifies CASRIQPPPGTDTQYF.

This clonotype was observed at least ten times. The rearrangement joins TRBV7-8 to TRBJ2-3; perhaps TRBD2 as D (5 bases). CDR1 SGHVS and CDR2 FQNEAQ come from the germline V gene. The germline V and J ends were trimmed by 2 bases and 6 bases, with 21 bases remaining between them. The CDR3 totals 17 residues. CDR3 DNA: TGTGCCAGCAGCTTAATGGGTTCGGACTCCTATCTCGATACGCAGTATTTT. Translating it yields CASSLMGSDSYLDTQYF.

This chain connects TRBV9 to TRBJ2-1, with a weak D call TRBD2 (5 bases). The V gene's germline CDR1 is SGDLS and CDR2 YYNGEE. V shed 0 bases and J shed 0 bases, with 7 bases lying between them. The CDR3 has 15 residues. Here the CDR3 DNA reads TGTGCCAGCAGCGTAGCGGGGAACTCCTACAATGAGCAGTTCTTC. Its translation: CASSVAGNSYNEQFF.

The V and J genes are TRBV4-1 and TRBJ2-1; 8 bases align to TRBD2. CDR3 size: 17 residues. CDR1 and CDR2 (germline): MGHRA, YSYEKL. Losses at the gene ends were 0 bases for V and 7 bases for J; bases not matched to a gene: 11. The CDR3 loop reads CASSQESAGAAGNEQFF. The CDR3 DNA sequence: TGCGCCAGCAGCCAAGAGTCAGCGGGAGCGGCCGGGAATGAGCAGTTCTTC.

This clonotype was found a few times. V gene TRBV3-1 combines with J gene TRBJ1-5; D gene uncertain. Germline lookup yields CDR1 LGHDT and CDR2 YNNKEL (reference sequence). V lost 0 bases to trimming and J lost 0 bases, with 6 bases between them. The CDR3 is 15 residues long. The CDR3 coding sequence is TGTGCCAGCAGCCAAGACGGTTATAGCAATCAGCCCCAGCATTTT. Protein: CASSQDGYSNQPQHF.

The chain uses TRBV24-1 and TRBJ1-3; D remains unclear. The CDR3 covers 13 residues. Germline assignment: CDR1 KGHDR and CDR2 SFDVKD. Between the trimmed V and J ends, which lost 0 bases and 1 base, there was a span of 0 bases. In DNA, the CDR3 is TGTGCCACCAGTGATTTGTCTGGAAACACCATATATTTT. It is translated as CATSDLSGNTIYF.

The chain uses TRBV11-2 and TRBJ1-1; 10 bases are a match to TRBD1. The CDR3 has 14 amino acids. With V trimmed by 6 bases and J by 0 bases, 1 base remained unmatched. Germline CDR1 and CDR2: SGHAT and FQNNGV. The CDR3 sequence: CASRDRGMNTEAFF. CDR3 bases: TGTGCCAGCAGGGACAGGGGGATGAACACTGAAGCTTTCTTT.

The sample holds a few counts of this clonotype. The chain links TRBV14 to TRBJ2-1, with 11 positions matching TRBD2. The CDR3 is 17 residues long. J lost 4 bases, V lost 0 bases, and 5 bases had no gene match. The V gene's germline CDR1 is SGHDN and CDR2 FVKESK. As DNA, the CDR3 is TGTGCCAGCAGCCAAGATCGGGGACTAGCGGCTTACAATGAGCAGTTCTTC. Translating it yields CASSQDRGLAAYNEQFF.

This chain joins TRBV25-1 and TRBJ2-1; D possibly corresponds to TRBD2 (5 bases). The CDR3 has 12 residues. The germline CDR1 and CDR2 sequences are MGHDK and SYGVNS. V was clipped by 5 bases and J by 5 bases, with 7 bases between them. In nucleotides, the CDR3 is TGTGCCAGCAGTACTAGTGACAATGAGCAGTTCTTC. Protein: CASSTSDNEQFF.

This clonotype appeared a few times. The V gene is TRBV5-6, the J gene TRBJ1-1, with no clear D. This CDR3 has 15 residues. Germline CDR1 reads SGHDT; CDR2 reads YYEEEE. Between the trimmed V and J ends, which lost 3 bases and 0 bases, there was a span of 12 bases. CDR3 sequence: CASSSLQEMNTEAFF. The CDR3 DNA is TGTGCCAGCAGCTCACTCCAAGAGATGAACACTGAAGCTTTCTTT.

In its sample, this clonotype was seen once. The chain has TRBV14 and TRBJ2-1, with a weak D call TRBD2 (6 bases). Trimming removed 0 bases from V and 8 bases from J, with 11 bases in between. The germline CDR1 and CDR2 sequences are SGHDN and FVKESK. The CDR3 is 14 amino acids. This chain's CDR3 is CASSQDPGGDEQFF. CDR3 in DNA: TGTGCCAGCAGCCAAGATCCCGGGGGTGATGAGCAGTTCTTC.

This clonotype came up many times. The CDR3 protein is CASSHSGSRYEQFF. CDR3 sequence (DNA): TGCGCCAGCAGCCATAGCGGATCGAGGTATGAGCAGTTCTTC. The chain couples TRBV5-1 to TRBJ2-1; a possible D gene is TRBD2 (6 bases). The CDR3 has 14 amino acids. V lost 4 bases, J lost 8 bases, and 16 bases lay in between. Germline V gene data show CDR1 as SGHRS and CDR2 as YFSETQ.

This chain joins TRBV20-1 and TRBJ2-3; 12 nucleotides line up with TRBD2. Germline V gene lookup returns CDR1 DFQATT and CDR2 SNEGSKA (reference sequence). CDR3 size: 16 residues. V dropped 1 base and J dropped 4; count of bases not matched to a gene: 6. This CDR3 reads CSARAPSGRESDTQYF. CDR3 sequence (DNA): TGCAGTGCTAGAGCACCTAGCGGGAGGGAGTCAGATACGCAGTATTTT.

There are a few counts of this clonotype. This chain links TRBV15 with TRBJ2-3; maybe TRBD2 (5 bases). Germline V CDR1 and CDR2: LNHNV, YYDKDF (reference sequence). CDR3 length: 15 residues. V gave up 0 bases and J gave up 5 bases, with 12 bases separating them. CDR3 nucleotide sequence: TGTGCCACCAGCAGAGATAGACTAATACAAGATACGCAGTATTTT. This encodes CATSRDRLIQDTQYF.

Turning to this clonotype: The junction shows a germline mismatch at one end, possibly a read error. This chain links TRBV5-1 with TRBJ2-3; the match to TRBD2 covers 8 bases. The CDR3 spans 15 residues. In germline, CDR1 is SGHRS, CDR2 YFSETQ. This chain's CDR3 is CASSLAEDSGTEPLF. CDR3 bases: TGCGCCAGCAGCTTGGCCGAGGATAGCGGGACTGAACCCCTCTTT.

In its sample, this clonotype was seen a few times. V gene TRBV6-1 combines with J gene TRBJ2-7; no firm D call. The CDR3 has 13 residues. Germline CDR1 and CDR2: MNHNS and SASEGT. With 6 bases removed from V and 8 bases from J, the gap between germline ends came to 17 bases. As DNA, the CDR3 is TGTGCCAGCAGATCAGACCGGGCCGAGAAGCAGTACGTC. It codes for CASRSDRAEKQYV.

This clonotype was seen at least ten times. The gene calls are TRBV29-1 and TRBJ2-7, with TRBD2 matching over 8 bases. The germline V gene encodes CDR1 SQVTM and CDR2 ANQGSEA. This CDR3 comprises 14 residues. V was clipped by 4 bases and J by 4 bases; unmatched bases: 9. In DNA, the CDR3 is TGCAGCGTTGTCTTGAGCGGGAGTAGGTACGAGCAGTACTTC. Translation gives CSVVLSGSRYEQYF.

This chain links TRBV29-1 with TRBJ1-1, with 10 bases fitting TRBD1. Trimming took 0 bases from V and 6 from J; bases not matched to a gene: 10. CDR1 is SQVTM, CDR2 ANQGSEA, per germline. The CDR3 covers 16 residues. CDR3: CSVEDRGQGVLAEAFF. DNA of the CDR3: TGCAGCGTTGAAGATAGAGGACAGGGGGTTTTGGCTGAAGCTTTCTTT.

The gene calls are TRBV27 and TRBJ2-3; D possibly matches TRBD1 or TRBD2 (6 bases each). Trimming took off 3 bases at V and 2 bases at J, with 12 bases between the two ends. Per germline, CDR1 MNHEY and CDR2 SMNVEV (reference sequence). The CDR3 is 15 residues long. Written as DNA, the CDR3 is TGTGCCAGCAGTTTCGGGGGCCCGCCCACAGATACGCAGTATTTT. The encoded protein is CASSFGGPPTDTQYF.

This CDR3 is CASSLFSTGGTEAFF. The CDR3 nucleotides read TGTGCCAGCAGTTTATTTTCGACAGGGGGGACTGAAGCTTTCTTT. V and J are TRBV12-3 or TRBV12-4 and TRBJ1-1, with 9 bases aligning to TRBD1. The CDR3 runs to 15 residues. After removal of 2 bases from V and 5 bases from J, the junction contained 6 bases not matched to a gene.